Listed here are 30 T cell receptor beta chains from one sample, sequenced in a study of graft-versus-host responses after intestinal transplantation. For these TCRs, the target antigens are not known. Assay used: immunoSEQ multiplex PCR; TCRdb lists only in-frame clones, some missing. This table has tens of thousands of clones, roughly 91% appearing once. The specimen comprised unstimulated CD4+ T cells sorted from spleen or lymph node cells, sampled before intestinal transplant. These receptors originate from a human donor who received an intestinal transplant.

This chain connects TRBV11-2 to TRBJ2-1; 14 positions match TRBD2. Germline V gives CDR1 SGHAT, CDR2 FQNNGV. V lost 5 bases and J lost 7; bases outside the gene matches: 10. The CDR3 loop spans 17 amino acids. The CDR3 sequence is CASSQGTSGGYWNEQFF. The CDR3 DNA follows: TGTGCCAGCAGCCAAGGGACTAGCGGGGGTTACTGGAATGAGCAGTTCTTC.

DNA for the CDR3: TGTGCCATCAGTTCAGGGTCGAACACTGAAGCTTTCTTT. Residues: CAISSGSNTEAFF. The chain uses TRBV10-3 and TRBJ1-1; D possibly corresponds to TRBD1 (5 bases). Trimming cost V 5 bases and J 1 base, with 8 bases left between them. Germline assignment: CDR1 ENHRY and CDR2 SYGVKD. CDR3 length: 13 residues.

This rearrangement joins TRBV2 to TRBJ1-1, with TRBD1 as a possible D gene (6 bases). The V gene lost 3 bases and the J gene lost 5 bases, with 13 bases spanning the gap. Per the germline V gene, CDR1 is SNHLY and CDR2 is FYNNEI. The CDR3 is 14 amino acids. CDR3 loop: CASSERGGATEAFF. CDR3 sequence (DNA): TGTGCCAGCAGTGAGAGAGGGGGAGCAACTGAAGCTTTCTTT.

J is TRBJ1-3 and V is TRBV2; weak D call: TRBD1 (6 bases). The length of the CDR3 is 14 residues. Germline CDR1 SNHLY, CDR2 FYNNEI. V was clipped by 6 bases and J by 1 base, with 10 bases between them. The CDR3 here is CASSEQGSGNTIYF. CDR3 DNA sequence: TGTGCCAGCAGCGAACAGGGATCTGGAAACACCATATATTTT. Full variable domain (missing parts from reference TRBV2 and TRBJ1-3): EPEVTQTPSHQVTQMGQEVILRCVPISNHLYFYWYRQILGQKVEFLVSFYNNEISEKSEIFDDQFSVERPDGSNFTLKIRSTKLEDSAMYFCASSEQGSGNTIYFGEGSWLTVV.

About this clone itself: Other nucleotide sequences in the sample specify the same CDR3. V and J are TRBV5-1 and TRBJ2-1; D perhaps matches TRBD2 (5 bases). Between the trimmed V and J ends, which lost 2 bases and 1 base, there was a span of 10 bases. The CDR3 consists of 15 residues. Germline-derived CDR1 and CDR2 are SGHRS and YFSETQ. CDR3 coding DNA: TGCGCCAGCAGCTTAGGACTTCCTTCCTACAATGAGCAGTTCTTC. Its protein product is CASSLGLPSYNEQFF.

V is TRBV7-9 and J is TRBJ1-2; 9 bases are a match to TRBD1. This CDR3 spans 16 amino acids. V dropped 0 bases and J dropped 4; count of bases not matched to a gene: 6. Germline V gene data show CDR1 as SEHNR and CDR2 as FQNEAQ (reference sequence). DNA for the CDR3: TGTGCCAGCAGCTTAGCAACGGGACAGGGCGTCTATGGCTACACCTTC. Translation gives CASSLATGQGVYGYTF. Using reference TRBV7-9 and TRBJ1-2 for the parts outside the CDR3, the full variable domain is DTGVSQNPRHKITKRGQNVTFRCDPISEHNRLYWYRQTLGQGPEFLTYFQNEAQLEKSRLLSDRFSAERPKGSFSTLEIQRTEQGDSAMYLCASSLATGQGVYGYTFGSGTRLTVV.

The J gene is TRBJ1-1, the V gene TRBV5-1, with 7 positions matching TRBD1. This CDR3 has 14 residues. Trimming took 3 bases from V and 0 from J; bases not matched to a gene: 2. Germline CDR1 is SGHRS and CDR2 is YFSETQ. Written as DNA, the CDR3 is TGCGCCAGCAGCTCCAGGGGGTTGAACACTGAAGCTTTCTTT. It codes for CASSSRGLNTEAFF.

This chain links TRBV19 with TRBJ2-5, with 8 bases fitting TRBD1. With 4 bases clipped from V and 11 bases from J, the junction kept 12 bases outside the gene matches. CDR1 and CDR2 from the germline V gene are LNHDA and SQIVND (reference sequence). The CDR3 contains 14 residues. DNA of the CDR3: TGTGCCAGTAGTACCCGAGACAGGGGCCGGGAGCAGTACTTC. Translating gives CASSTRDRGREQYF. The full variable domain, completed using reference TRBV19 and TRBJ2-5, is DGGITQSPKYLFRKEGQNVTLSCEQNLNHDAMYWYRQDPGQGLRLIYYSQIVNDFQKGDIAEGYSVSREKKESFPLTVTSAQKNPTAFYLCASSTRDRGREQYFGPGTRLLVL.

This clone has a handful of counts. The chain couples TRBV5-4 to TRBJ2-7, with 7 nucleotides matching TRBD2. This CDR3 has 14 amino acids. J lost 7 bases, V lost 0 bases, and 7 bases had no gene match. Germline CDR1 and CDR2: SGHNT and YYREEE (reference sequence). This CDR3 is CASSLDGGVGEQYF. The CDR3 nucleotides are TGTGCCAGCAGCTTGGATGGGGGGGTAGGGGAGCAGTACTTC.

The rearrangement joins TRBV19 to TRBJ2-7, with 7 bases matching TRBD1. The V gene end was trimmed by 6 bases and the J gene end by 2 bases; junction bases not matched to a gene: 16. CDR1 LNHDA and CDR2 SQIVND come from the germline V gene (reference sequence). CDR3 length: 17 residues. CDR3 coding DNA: TGTGCCAGTAGGCGTACCCTCGGGACAGACAAAACCTACGAGCAGTACTTC. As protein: CASRRTLGTDKTYEQYF.

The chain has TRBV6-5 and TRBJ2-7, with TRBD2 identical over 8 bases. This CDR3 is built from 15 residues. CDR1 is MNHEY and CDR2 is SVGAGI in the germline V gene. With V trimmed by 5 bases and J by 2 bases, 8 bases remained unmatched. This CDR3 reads CASSPLAGKTYEQYF. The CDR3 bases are TGTGCCAGCAGTCCCCTAGCGGGTAAGACCTACGAGCAGTACTTC.

In nucleotides, the CDR3 is TGTGCCAGCAGCTTAGATGGGCAGGGGGCAGGGATTTATGAGCAGTTCTTC. Protein: CASSLDGQGAGIYEQFF. V is TRBV11-3 and J is TRBJ2-1; 8 bases agree with TRBD1. From germline, CDR1 is SGHNT and CDR2 YENEEA. The CDR3 length is 17 residues. The V gene end was trimmed by 0 bases and the J gene end by 8 bases; junction bases not matched to a gene: 12.

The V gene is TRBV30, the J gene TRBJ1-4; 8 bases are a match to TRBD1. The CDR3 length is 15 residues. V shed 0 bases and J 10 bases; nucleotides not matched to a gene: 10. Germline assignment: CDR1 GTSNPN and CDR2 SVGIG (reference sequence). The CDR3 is CAWSVLGQGGGKLFF. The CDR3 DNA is TGTGCCTGGAGTGTCTTAGGACAGGGAGGCGGAAAACTGTTTTTT.

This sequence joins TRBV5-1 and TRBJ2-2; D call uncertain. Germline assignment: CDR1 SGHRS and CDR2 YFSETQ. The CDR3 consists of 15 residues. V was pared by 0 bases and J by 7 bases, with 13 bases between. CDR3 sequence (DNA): TGCGCCAGCAGCTTGGCCGCGGAGCCGGTCGGGGAGCTGTTTTTT. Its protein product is CASSLAAEPVGELFF.

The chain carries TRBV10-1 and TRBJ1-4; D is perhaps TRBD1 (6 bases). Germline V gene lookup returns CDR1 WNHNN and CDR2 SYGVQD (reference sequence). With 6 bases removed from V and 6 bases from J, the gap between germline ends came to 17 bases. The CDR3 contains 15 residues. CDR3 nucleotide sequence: TGCGCCAGCAGCTTACGGGGGGGCGGTTATGAAAAACTGTTTTTT. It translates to CASSLRGGGYEKLFF.

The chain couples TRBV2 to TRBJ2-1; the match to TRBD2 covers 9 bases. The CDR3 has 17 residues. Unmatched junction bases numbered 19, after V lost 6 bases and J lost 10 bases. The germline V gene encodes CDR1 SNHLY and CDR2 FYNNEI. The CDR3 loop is CASRLPFAGGAQIEQFF. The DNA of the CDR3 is TGTGCCAGCAGACTCCCCTTCGCGGGGGGGGCCCAAATCGAGCAGTTCTTC.

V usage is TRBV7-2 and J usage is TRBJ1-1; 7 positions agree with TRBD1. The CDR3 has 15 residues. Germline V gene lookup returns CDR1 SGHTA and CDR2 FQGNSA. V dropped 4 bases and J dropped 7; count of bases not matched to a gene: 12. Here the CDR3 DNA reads TGTGCCAGCAGCTCCCTGACAGGGAGGTGGGATGAAGCTTTCTTT. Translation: CASSSLTGRWDEAFF.

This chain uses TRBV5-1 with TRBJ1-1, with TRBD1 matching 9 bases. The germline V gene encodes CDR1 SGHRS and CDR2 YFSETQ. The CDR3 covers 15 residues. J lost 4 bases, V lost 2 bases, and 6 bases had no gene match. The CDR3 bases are TGCGCCAGCAGCTTAAACAGGGGGCTGAGCACTGAAGCTTTCTTT. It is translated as CASSLNRGLSTEAFF.

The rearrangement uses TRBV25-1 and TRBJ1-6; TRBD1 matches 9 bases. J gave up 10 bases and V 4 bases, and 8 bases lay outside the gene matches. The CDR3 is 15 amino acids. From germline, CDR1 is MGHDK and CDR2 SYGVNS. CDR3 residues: CASSAPGQGSSPLHF. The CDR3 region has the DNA TGTGCCAGCAGTGCCCCGGGACAGGGTAGCTCACCCCTCCACTTT.

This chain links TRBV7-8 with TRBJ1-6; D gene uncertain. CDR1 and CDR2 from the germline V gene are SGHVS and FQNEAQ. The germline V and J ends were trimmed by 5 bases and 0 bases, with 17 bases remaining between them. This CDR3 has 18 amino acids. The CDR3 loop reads CASSAEGAPSSYNSPLHF. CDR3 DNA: TGTGCCAGCAGCGCCGAGGGAGCTCCTAGCTCCTATAATTCACCCCTCCACTTT.

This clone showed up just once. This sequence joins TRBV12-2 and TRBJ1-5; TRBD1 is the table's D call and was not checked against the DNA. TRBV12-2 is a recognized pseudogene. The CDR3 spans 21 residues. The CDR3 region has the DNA TGTGCAAGTCGCTTTGGCGGGACAGGGGGCCGAACTTGCTATAGCAATCAGCCCCAGCATTTT. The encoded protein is CASRFGGTGGRTCYSNQPQHF.

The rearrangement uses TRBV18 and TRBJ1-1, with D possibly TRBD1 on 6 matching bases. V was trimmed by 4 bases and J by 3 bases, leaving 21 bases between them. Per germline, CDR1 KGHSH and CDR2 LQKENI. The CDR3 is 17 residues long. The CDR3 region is CASSLNGGGGRYTEAFF. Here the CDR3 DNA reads TGTGCCAGCTCACTAAATGGGGGAGGGGGACGTTACACTGAAGCTTTCTTT.

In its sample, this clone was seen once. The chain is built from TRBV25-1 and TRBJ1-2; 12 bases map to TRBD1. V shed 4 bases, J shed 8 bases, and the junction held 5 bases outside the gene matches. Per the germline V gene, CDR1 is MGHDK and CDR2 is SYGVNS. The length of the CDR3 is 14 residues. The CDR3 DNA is TGTGCCAGCAGTGGGGGACAGGGGGCGCGGGGCTACACCTTC. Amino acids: CASSGGQGARGYTF.

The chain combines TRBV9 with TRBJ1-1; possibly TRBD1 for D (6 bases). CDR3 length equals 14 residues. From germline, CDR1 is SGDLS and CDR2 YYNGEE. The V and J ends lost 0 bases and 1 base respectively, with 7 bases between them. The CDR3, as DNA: TGTGCCAGCAGCGTAGCACAGGGGAACACTGAAGCTTTCTTT. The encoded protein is CASSVAQGNTEAFF.

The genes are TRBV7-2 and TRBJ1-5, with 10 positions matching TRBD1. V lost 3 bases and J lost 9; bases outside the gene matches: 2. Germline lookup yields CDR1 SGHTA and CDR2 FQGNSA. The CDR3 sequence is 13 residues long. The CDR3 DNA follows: TGTGCCAGCAGCTTGGGGACAGGGGCGCCCCAGCATTTT. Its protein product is CASSLGTGAPQHF.

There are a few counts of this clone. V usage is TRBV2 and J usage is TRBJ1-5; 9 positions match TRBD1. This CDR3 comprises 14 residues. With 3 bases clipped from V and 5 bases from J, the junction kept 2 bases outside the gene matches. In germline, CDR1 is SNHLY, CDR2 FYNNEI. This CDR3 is CASSEGDRDQPQHF. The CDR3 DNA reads TGTGCCAGCAGTGAGGGGGACAGGGATCAGCCCCAGCATTTT.

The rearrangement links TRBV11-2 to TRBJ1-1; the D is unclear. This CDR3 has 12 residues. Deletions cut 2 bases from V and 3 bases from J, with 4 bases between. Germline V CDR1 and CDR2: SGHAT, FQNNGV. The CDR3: CASSLQDTEAFF. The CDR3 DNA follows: TGTGCCAGCAGCTTACAGGACACTGAAGCTTTCTTT.

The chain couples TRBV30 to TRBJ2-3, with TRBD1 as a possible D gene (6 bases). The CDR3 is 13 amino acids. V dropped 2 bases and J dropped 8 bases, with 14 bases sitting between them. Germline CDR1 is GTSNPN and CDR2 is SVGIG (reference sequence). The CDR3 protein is CAWSIQGMGTQYF. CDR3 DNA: TGTGCCTGGAGTATACAGGGAATGGGTACGCAGTATTTT.

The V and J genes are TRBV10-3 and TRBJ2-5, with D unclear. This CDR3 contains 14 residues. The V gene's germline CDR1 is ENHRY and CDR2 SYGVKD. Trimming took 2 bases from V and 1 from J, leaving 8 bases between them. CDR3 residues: CAISELASQETQYF. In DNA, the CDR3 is TGTGCCATCAGTGAGCTGGCTAGCCAAGAGACCCAGTACTTC.

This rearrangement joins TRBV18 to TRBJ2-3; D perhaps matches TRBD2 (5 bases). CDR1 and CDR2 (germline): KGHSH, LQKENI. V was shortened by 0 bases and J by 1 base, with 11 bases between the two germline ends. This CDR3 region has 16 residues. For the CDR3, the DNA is TGTGCCAGCTCACCACCAAGCGGAACAGGCACAGATACGCAGTATTTT. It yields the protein CASSPPSGTGTDTQYF. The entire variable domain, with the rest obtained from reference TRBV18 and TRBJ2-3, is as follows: NAGVMQNPRHLVRRRGQEARLRCSPMKGHSHVYWYRQLPEEGLKFMVYLQKENIIDESGMPKERFSAEFPKEGPSILRIQQVVRGDSAAYFCASSPPSGTGTDTQYFGPGTRLTVL.